These 21 T cell receptor beta chains originate from one sample sequenced in a study of T cells expressing NK-cell markers (dated by TCRdb to about 2020). The library came from 5' RACE. The reads were generated on an Illumina HiSeq 2000. Reads reprocessed by TCRdb are summarized as one entry per CDR3 protein sequence, and DNA is absent. The table of this sample itemizes roughly 160,000 distinct CDR3 sequences. Approximately 17% of the sample is held by the ten biggest clonotypes. Sequencing was carried out using blood T cells: a sorted CD56 or NKG2C T cell subset, CD4+ or CD8+ T cells, or bulk PBMC T cells (not recorded which). The receptors stem from a woman aged 18-69 years in good health.

The rearrangement links TRBV6-2 or TRBV6-3 to TRBJ1-1; TCRdb returns TRBD1, unconfirmable since there is no DNA. Germline CDR1 reads MNHEY; CDR2 reads SVGEGT. The CDR3 contains 13 residues. CDR3 sequence reads: CASSPRGGTEAFF.

The chain employs TRBV12-3 or TRBV12-4 and TRBJ2-1; without DNA, the TCRdb call of TRBD1 cannot be checked. CDR3 length: 11 residues. The CDR3 spells CASNRGGIRFF.

The chain uses TRBV11-2 and TRBJ2-7. The CDR3 has 13 amino acids. The germline V gene encodes CDR1 SGHAT and CDR2 FQNNGV. The CDR3 reads CASSPTLSGEQYF.

The chain combines TRBV6-5 with TRBJ2-1; TCRdb lists TRBD1, though no DNA is available to test this call. This CDR3 contains 16 residues. The germline V gene has CDR1 MNHEY and CDR2 SVGAGI. This CDR3 reads CASSYGRGDGGNEQFF.

The rearrangement joins TRBV12-3 or TRBV12-4 to TRBJ2-5; there is no DNA to check the TCRdb D call of TRBD1. This CDR3 spans 15 amino acids. CDR3 sequence reads: CASSTGQGAGETQYF.

The V gene is TRBV20-1, the J gene TRBJ2-1; TCRdb indicates TRBD1, and absent DNA this call remains unverified. The germline V gene encodes CDR1 DFQATT and CDR2 SNEGSKA (reference sequence). CDR3 length: 18 amino acids. The CDR3 region is CSARDKAIGGPSYNEQFF.

The V gene is TRBV20-1, the J gene TRBJ2-7. CDR1 and CDR2 (germline): DFQATT, SNEGSKA (reference sequence). The CDR3 is made up of 11 amino acids. The CDR3 sequence is CSVQESYEQYF.

The chain combines TRBV2 with TRBJ2-5; TCRdb's D gene call, TRBD1, goes unchecked for lack of DNA. CDR3 length: 12 residues. Germline V gene data show CDR1 as SNHLY and CDR2 as FYNNEI. CDR3 protein: CASKDGGETQYF.

The chain employs TRBV9 and TRBJ2-6. CDR1 is SGDLS and CDR2 is YYNGEE in the germline V gene. CDR3 length equals 16 residues. CDR3 protein: CASSVGERSGANVLTF.

The chain is built from TRBV20-1 and TRBJ2-3; the D call from TCRdb, TRBD2, cannot be confirmed without DNA. Germline loops: CDR1 DFQATT, CDR2 SNEGSKA (reference sequence). The CDR3 runs 15 residues. CDR3 sequence reads: CSAIRYGGPTDTQYF.

The chain carries TRBV15 and TRBJ2-7. The germline V gene encodes CDR1 LNHNV and CDR2 YYDKDF (reference sequence). CDR3 length: 15 residues. The CDR3: CATSRDEHPNAEQYF.

The chain links TRBV5-5 to TRBJ1-2; no DNA is available, so the TRBD1 call from TCRdb remains unchecked. The CDR3 runs to 15 residues. CDR1 is SGHKS and CDR2 is YYEKEE in the germline V gene (reference sequence). CDR3 protein: CASSSLGRGLYGYTF.

The rearrangement uses TRBV5-1 and TRBJ2-3; with no DNA, the TCRdb D assignment of TRBD2 cannot be verified. Germline-derived CDR1 and CDR2 are SGHRS and YFSETQ. The CDR3 is 18 amino acids. CDR3 in amino acids: CASSSKVTSGGPSDTQYF. Looking up the rest from reference TRBV5-1 and TRBJ2-3 gives the full variable domain: KAGVTQTPRYLIKTRGQQVTLSCSPISGHRSVSWYQQTPGQGLQFLFEYFSETQRNKGNFPGRFSGRQFSNSRSEMNVSTLELGDSALYLCASSSKVTSGGPSDTQYFGPGTRLTVL.

This rearrangement joins TRBV12-3 or TRBV12-4 to TRBJ1-6. This CDR3 is 13 amino acids long. CDR3: CASSQEYNSPLHF.

The chain is built from TRBV7-3 and TRBJ1-1; TCRdb lists TRBD1, though no DNA is available to test this call. Germline V gene lookup returns CDR1 SGHTA and CDR2 FQGTGA. The CDR3 is 13 amino acids. CDR3 sequence reads: CASSLQQGDEAFF.

The chain couples TRBV5-1 to TRBJ1-2; lacking DNA, the TRBD1 call made by TCRdb goes unchecked. This CDR3 has 14 amino acids. Germline lookup yields CDR1 SGHRS and CDR2 YFSETQ. The CDR3 here is CASSFGQGLYGYTF.

The gene calls are TRBV5-1 and TRBJ2-1; TCRdb's D call, TRBD2, is unchecked because there is no DNA. The V gene's germline CDR1 is SGHRS and CDR2 YFSETQ. The CDR3 has 15 residues. This chain's CDR3 is CASSLAARDYNEQFF.

The J gene is TRBJ2-1, the V gene TRBV18; TCRdb returns TRBD2, unconfirmable since there is no DNA. This CDR3 has 15 amino acids. CDR1 is KGHSH and CDR2 is LQKENI in the germline V gene. CDR3 residues: CASSPFGGFDNEQFF. Filled out from reference TRBV18 and TRBJ2-1, the complete variable domain reads NAGVMQNPRHLVRRRGQEARLRCSPMKGHSHVYWYRQLPEEGLKFMVYLQKENIIDESGMPKERFSAEFPKEGPSILRIQQVVRGDSAAYFCASSPFGGFDNEQFFGPGTRLTVL.

The CDR3 sequence is CASSSQQVNEKLFF. V gene TRBV5-4 combines with J gene TRBJ1-4; TCRdb gives TRBD1 as the D gene, but with no DNA this cannot be confirmed. This CDR3 contains 14 residues. CDR1 and CDR2 (germline): SGHNT, YYREEE (reference sequence).

This chain uses TRBV18 with TRBJ2-3; TCRdb proposes TRBD1, but this gene call is untestable without DNA. CDR3 length: 14 residues. Germline V gene data show CDR1 as KGHSH and CDR2 as LQKENI. CDR3 amino acids: CASSPRQGHAAQYF.

The J gene is TRBJ2-7, the V gene TRBV19; TCRdb's D call of TRBD2 is untestable without DNA. The CDR3 consists of 14 residues. The V gene's germline CDR1 is LNHDA and CDR2 SQIVND (reference sequence). The chain's CDR3 is CASTPRGGTYEQYF.